The next 28 T cell receptor beta chains were all read from a single sample in a study of CD8+ T cells in alopecia areata. Specified treatment: oral pan-JAK inhibitor, 5-10 mg twice daily. Isolated RNA was reverse transcribed into cDNA used as the sequencing template. Clones were read by immunoSEQ multiplex PCR, and TCRdb kept only the in-frame ones, dropping some. In the table there are 150,000 to 200,000 clones, just under 65% of which are singletons. The source was CD4+ T cells sorted from blood, collected around week 50, from a patient treated with tofacitinib. All receptors come from a human donor with alopecia areata.

CDR3 in amino acids: CASSQVPRGSYEQYF. The CDR3 region has the DNA TGCGCCAGCAGCCAAGTCCCCAGGGGGTCCTACGAGCAGTACTTC. The chain combines TRBV4-1 with TRBJ2-7; TRBD1 agrees at 7 bases. Germline V CDR1 and CDR2: MGHRA, YSYEKL. The V gene end was trimmed by 1 base and the J gene end by 1 base; junction bases not matched to a gene: 4. The CDR3 contains 15 residues.

The chain recombines TRBV2 with TRBJ2-7, with D perhaps matching TRBD2 (5 bases). In germline, CDR1 is SNHLY, CDR2 FYNNEI. This CDR3 region has 13 residues. V lost 6 bases, J lost 3 bases, and 12 bases lay in between. The CDR3: CASRNGEIYEQYF. The CDR3 DNA is TGTGCCAGCAGGAACGGGGAAATCTACGAGCAGTACTTC.

This chain uses TRBV2 with TRBJ1-1; D is undetermined. The germline V and J ends were trimmed by 5 bases and 1 base, with 5 bases remaining between them. The CDR3 runs 12 residues. CDR1 and CDR2 from the germline V gene are SNHLY and FYNNEI. Written as DNA, the CDR3 is TGTGCCAGCAGTAGACAGAACACTGAAGCTTTCTTT. This encodes CASSRQNTEAFF.

The chain recombines TRBV14 with TRBJ2-3; D is undetermined. Germline loops: CDR1 SGHDN, CDR2 FVKESK. V shed 6 bases and J shed 3 bases, with 13 bases lying between them. The CDR3 is 14 amino acids. DNA of the CDR3: TGTGCCAGCAGTTGGGGATCTTGGACAGATACGCAGTATTTT. It encodes CASSWGSWTDTQYF.

V usage is TRBV4-3 and J usage is TRBJ2-3; 10 bases match TRBD2. CDR3 length equals 15 residues. The V gene's germline CDR1 is LGHNA and CDR2 YSLEER. Germline trimming cut 1 base from V and 6 bases from J; bases unmatched to any gene: 4. The CDR3 reads CASSQGERGGDTQYF. The CDR3 nucleotides are TGCGCCAGCAGCCAAGGAGAGCGGGGGGGTGATACGCAGTATTTT.

This chain uses TRBV5-1 with TRBJ2-5; 11 nucleotides match TRBD2. V dropped 4 bases and J dropped 4; count of bases not matched to a gene: 3. This CDR3 has 14 amino acids. The V gene's germline CDR1 is SGHRS and CDR2 YFSETQ. The CDR3, as DNA: TGCGCCAGCAGCCTAGCGGGGGGTAGAGAGACCCAGTACTTC. The encoded protein is CASSLAGGRETQYF.

This rearrangement joins TRBV19 to TRBJ2-7; 12 bases match TRBD2. In germline, CDR1 is LNHDA, CDR2 SQIVND (reference sequence). The junction had 2 bases not matched to a gene; V was cut back by 7 bases and J by 1 base. The CDR3 spans 14 residues. The chain's CDR3 is CASKTSGGSYEQYF. The CDR3, as DNA: TGTGCCAGTAAGACTAGCGGGGGTTCCTACGAGCAGTACTTC.

The rearrangement joins TRBV7-9 to TRBJ1-1, with D unclear. Germline CDR1 is SEHNR and CDR2 is FQNEAQ (reference sequence). V was cut by 3 bases and J by 5 bases, with 10 bases left in between. The length of the CDR3 is 13 residues. CDR3 nucleotides: TGTGCCAGCAGCTTCGGAGAAGGAACTGAAGCTTTCTTT. This codes for CASSFGEGTEAFF.

This clone was seen only a few times. The V call is TRBV29-1, the J call TRBJ2-6, with unresolved D. Between the trimmed V and J ends, which lost 5 bases and 2 bases, there was a span of 7 bases. The CDR3 is 13 residues long. Germline V gene sequence: CDR1 SQVTM, CDR2 ANQGSEA. This CDR3 reads CSVLSPGANVLTF. CDR3 coding DNA: TGCAGCGTTCTCAGCCCTGGGGCCAACGTCCTGACTTTC.

CDR3 DNA: TGTGCCAGCAGCCCCGTTCGAGACAGCGCCTTGACTACCTTC. Residues: CASSPVRDSALTTF. The chain carries TRBV28 and TRBJ1-2, with D possibly being TRBD1 (5 bases). In germline, CDR1 is MDHEN, CDR2 SYDVKM. This CDR3 spans 14 amino acids. With 6 bases removed from V and 14 bases from J, the gap between germline ends came to 25 bases.

This clone was seen more than once but under ten times. The rearrangement links TRBV10-3 to TRBJ2-1; 8 bases are shared with TRBD1. Germline V gene sequence: CDR1 ENHRY, CDR2 SYGVKD. V dropped 4 bases and J dropped 2; count of bases not matched to a gene: 4. The CDR3 covers 15 residues. The CDR3 sequence is CAISGQGLTYNEQFF. The DNA of the CDR3 is TGTGCCATCAGTGGACAGGGGCTAACCTACAATGAGCAGTTCTTC.

This sequence joins TRBV29-1 and TRBJ2-7; 8 bases are a match to TRBD1. Germline V gene data show CDR1 as SQVTM and CDR2 as ANQGSEA. The V segment lost 7 bases and the J segment 4 bases; nucleotides outside the gene matches: 12. This CDR3 contains 14 residues. DNA for the CDR3: TGCAGCGCCCTAAAGGGACAGGCCACTTACGAGCAGTACTTC. Translation: CSALKGQATYEQYF.

The V and J genes are TRBV7-2 and TRBJ1-2; TRBD1 is a possible D gene (5 bases). The CDR3 runs 13 residues. The ends were cut back, 5 bases at V and 5 bases at J, with 12 bases in the middle. Germline V lookup: CDR1 SGHTA, CDR2 FQGNSA. The DNA of the CDR3 is TGTGCCAGCAGCCAGGACGGACAATATGGCTACACCTTC. Encoded protein: CASSQDGQYGYTF.

The rearrangement links TRBV20-1 to TRBJ2-3, with D unclear. Trimming cost V 6 bases and J 1 base, with 5 bases left between them. The CDR3 is made up of 11 amino acids. Germline CDR1 and CDR2: DFQATT and SNEGSKA (reference sequence). CDR3: CSADRTDTQYF. CDR3 in DNA: TGCAGTGCGGACCGCACAGATACGCAGTATTTT.

The chain carries TRBV27 and TRBJ1-5; a possible D gene is TRBD1 (5 bases). V lost 2 bases and J 5 bases, leaving 16 bases between the germline ends. Germline assignment: CDR1 MNHEY and CDR2 SMNVEV (reference sequence). The CDR3 contains 16 residues. The CDR3 here is CASSLGSGTGDQPQHF. In DNA form, the CDR3 reads TGTGCCAGCAGTTTAGGGTCCGGGACGGGCGATCAGCCCCAGCATTTT.

This clone occurred a few times. This sequence joins TRBV4-3 and TRBJ2-6; D unresolved. The CDR3 is made up of 16 amino acids. Per the germline V gene, CDR1 is LGHNA and CDR2 is YSLEER. V was clipped by 6 bases and J by 0 bases, with 12 bases between them. The CDR3 region has the DNA TGCGCCAGCAGTCTCACTGGCGGCTCTGGGGCCAACGTCCTGACTTTC. It specifies CASSLTGGSGANVLTF.

The chain links TRBV2 to TRBJ2-5; 14 bases fit TRBD2. Trimming cost V 10 bases and J 5 bases; bases outside gene matches: 12. The CDR3 is 16 residues long. Germline lookup yields CDR1 SNHLY and CDR2 FYNNEI. CDR3 sequence (DNA): TGTGCCATCCTAGGGACTAGCGGGGGTAGAGGGGAGACCCAGTACTTC. Translating it yields CAILGTSGGRGETQYF.

J is TRBJ1-2 and V is TRBV4-1; 8 bases line up with TRBD1. CDR1 and CDR2 (germline): MGHRA, YSYEKL. The CDR3 runs 18 residues. The ends lost 1 base at V and 6 bases at J; junction bases unmatched: 16. The CDR3 sequence is CASSQGVLFRGLWDGYTF. Here the CDR3 DNA reads TGCGCCAGCAGCCAAGGCGTGTTGTTCAGGGGGCTTTGGGATGGCTACACCTTC.

The chain links TRBV15 to TRBJ1-2; 7 nucleotides agree with TRBD1. The germline CDR1 and CDR2 sequences are LNHNV and YYDKDF (reference sequence). This CDR3 is 14 amino acids long. V lost 3 bases, J lost 3 bases, and 4 bases stayed unmatched. The CDR3 bases are TGTGCCACCAGCAGGCTCGGGACAGACTATGGCTACACCTTC. Amino acid sequence: CATSRLGTDYGYTF.

The chain joins TRBV7-9 to TRBJ1-5; D not certain. The V and J ends lost 3 bases and 6 bases respectively, with 12 bases between them. The CDR3 contains 14 residues. The germline gives CDR1 SEHNR, CDR2 FQNEAQ (reference sequence). DNA of the CDR3: TGTGCCAGCAGCTTGTGGGGTCCGGGTCAGCCCCAGCATTTT. It codes for CASSLWGPGQPQHF.

This rearrangement joins TRBV27 to TRBJ1-4; the D gene is possibly TRBD1 (5 bases). Between the trimmed V and J ends, which lost 6 bases and 5 bases, there was a span of 16 bases. CDR1 MNHEY and CDR2 SMNVEV come from the germline V gene (reference sequence). The CDR3 is 15 amino acids. Written as DNA, the CDR3 is TGTGCCAGCAGCCCCAGACGTGGGGGGAATGAAAAACTGTTTTTT. Its translation: CASSPRRGGNEKLFF.

The rearrangement links TRBV5-1 to TRBJ2-1, with 10 nucleotides matching TRBD1. The germline V gene encodes CDR1 SGHRS and CDR2 YFSETQ. V was clipped by 4 bases and J by 7 bases; unmatched bases: 11. The CDR3 length is 16 residues. The CDR3 region is CASSTTGTGDLNEQFF. CDR3 DNA sequence: TGCGCCAGCAGCACAACCGGGACAGGGGATTTAAATGAGCAGTTCTTC.

The chain is built from TRBV9 and TRBJ1-2; tentative D call: TRBD1 (6 bases). V was clipped by 4 bases and J by 7 bases, with 17 bases between them. Germline lookup yields CDR1 SGDLS and CDR2 YYNGEE. The CDR3 runs to 14 residues. The DNA of the CDR3 is TGTGCCAGCAGCCCGGGGGACATCCAGGGTGGCTACACCTTC. It codes for CASSPGDIQGGYTF.

This clone was found once. The genes are TRBV27 and TRBJ2-6, with 8 bases fitting TRBD1. This CDR3 has 14 amino acids. The V gene's germline CDR1 is MNHEY and CDR2 SMNVEV (reference sequence). The J segment lost 8 bases and the V segment lost 6 bases, leaving 6 bases of the junction unmatched. This CDR3 is CASSPGQGSNVLTF. The CDR3 nucleotides read TGTGCCAGCAGCCCAGGACAGGGTTCCAACGTCCTGACTTTC.

The chain employs TRBV30 and TRBJ1-1; D is ambiguous. This CDR3 contains 13 residues. V lost 4 bases to trimming and J lost 4 bases, with 13 bases between them. Germline values: CDR1 GTSNPN, CDR2 SVGIG (reference sequence). In DNA form, the CDR3 reads TGTGCCTGGATGCTCTCGAAGGGCACTGAAGCTTTCTTT. It encodes CAWMLSKGTEAFF. Together with reference TRBV30 and TRBJ1-1, the CDR3 gives the full variable domain: SQTIHQWPATLVQPVGSPLSLECTVEGTSNPNLYWYRQAAGRGLQLLFYSVGIGQISSEVPQNLSASRPQDRQFILSSKKLLLSDSGFYLCAWMLSKGTEAFFGQGTRLTVV.

This chain joins TRBV4-3 and TRBJ2-7; 9 bases match TRBD2. The V segment lost 2 bases and the J segment 4 bases; nucleotides outside the gene matches: 0. This CDR3 is built from 13 residues. Germline CDR1 reads LGHNA; CDR2 reads YSLEER. The chain's CDR3 is CASSQLAGYEQYF. The CDR3 DNA reads as TGCGCCAGCAGCCAACTAGCGGGGTACGAGCAGTACTTC.

The rearrangement joins TRBV9 to TRBJ2-3, with unresolved D. CDR1 and CDR2 (germline): SGDLS, YYNGEE. The ends were cut back, 0 bases at V and 6 bases at J, with 5 bases in the middle. CDR3 length: 12 residues. In DNA form, the CDR3 reads TGTGCCAGCAGCGTAGGCTACGATACGCAGTATTTT. It yields the protein CASSVGYDTQYF.

This chain connects TRBV7-2 to TRBJ2-1; D tentatively reads TRBD1 or TRBD2 (5 bases each). The CDR3 sequence is 13 residues long. Between the trimmed V and J ends, which lost 6 bases and 5 bases, there was a span of 11 bases. In germline, CDR1 is SGHTA, CDR2 FQGNSA. The CDR3 sequence: CASSSGTNNEQFF. The CDR3 DNA reads TGTGCCAGCAGTTCCGGGACCAACAATGAGCAGTTCTTC.